The entry that follows covers one T cell receptor beta chain sequence. These data are taken from a study of control samples from healthy donors and cancer patients. The data were produced by immunoSEQ multiplex PCR, yet TCRdb's version contains in-frame clones alone and is incomplete. The sample consists of approximately 230,000 clones, roughly 80% of them appearing once. Trimming left V 1 base short and J 0 bases short, with 7 bases between. The CDR3 is 15 residues long. Germline V gives CDR1 SGHVS, CDR2 FNYEAQ. The clonotype was recovered from a woman aged 55 to 70 with lung cancer. The specimen was PBMCs. The V and J genes are TRBV7-6 and TRBJ1-5; D gene unclear. The CDR3 region has the DNA TGTGCCAGCAGCTTAGGAGCGTATAGCAATCAGCCCCAGCATTTT. Protein: CASSLGAYSNQPQHF.